Presented here are 9 T cell receptor beta chains from one specimen sequenced in a study of cytomegalovirus exposure and HLA in healthy donors. Primers for the PCR totalled 60 Vbeta and 13 Jbeta. TCRdb's copy holds only in-frame clones and misses some; the assay was immunoSEQ multiplex PCR. The table includes roughly 130,000 clones, around 83% detected once. Input material: PBMCs. Receptor source: a human donor in good health.

In its sample, this clone was seen a few times. This sequence joins TRBV5-1 and TRBJ2-5, with 7 bases lining up with TRBD1. J lost 1 base, V lost 1 base, and 1 base had no gene match. CDR3 length: 14 amino acids. From germline, CDR1 is SGHRS and CDR2 YFSETQ. The CDR3 is CASSLRDSQETQYF. DNA for the CDR3: TGCGCCAGCAGCTTGAGGGACAGCCAAGAGACCCAGTACTTC.

This chain connects TRBV6-4 to TRBJ1-5; D not resolved. The germline V gene has CDR1 MRHNA and CDR2 SNTAGT. The CDR3 runs to 14 residues. V lost 2 bases, J lost 1 base, and 6 bases lay in between. CDR3 protein: CASSDRRSNQPQHF. The CDR3 DNA reads TGTGCCAGCAGTGACAGGAGAAGCAATCAGCCCCAGCATTTT.

The chain is built from TRBV27 and TRBJ2-7; D is perhaps TRBD1 (6 bases). This CDR3 is built from 15 residues. Trimming shortened V by 4 bases and J by 2 bases, and 15 bases separated the two germline ends. Germline lookup yields CDR1 MNHEY and CDR2 SMNVEV (reference sequence). The CDR3 loop reads CASSSDPGHPYEQYF. The CDR3 DNA reads TGTGCCAGCAGTTCGGACCCGGGACACCCCTACGAGCAGTACTTC.

This rearrangement joins TRBV2 to TRBJ2-1; 7 bases agree with TRBD1. Germline CDR1 SNHLY, CDR2 FYNNEI. The CDR3 has 14 residues. V shed 4 bases, J shed 10 bases, and the junction held 10 bases outside the gene matches. The DNA of the CDR3 is TGTGCCAGCAGTGGAGGACAGGCTACCCTGGAGCAGTTCTTC. Protein: CASSGGQATLEQFF.

The chain links TRBV6-1 to TRBJ2-3, with 8 bases fitting TRBD2. This CDR3 contains 14 residues. CDR1 and CDR2 from the germline V gene are MNHNS and SASEGT. J was trimmed by 5 bases and V by 7 bases; bases with no gene match: 8. As DNA, the CDR3 is TGTGCCAGCACGACGGGGGGGCCCATAGATACGCAGTATTTT. It translates to CASTTGGPIDTQYF.

J is TRBJ2-7 and V is TRBV5-1; 8 positions match TRBD1. This CDR3 contains 16 residues. Germline lookup yields CDR1 SGHRS and CDR2 YFSETQ. V was clipped by 0 bases and J by 7 bases; unmatched bases: 12. CDR3 nucleotide sequence: TGCGCCAGCAGCTTGGGCGGGACAGGCCCCGACTGGGAGCAGTACTTC. It codes for CASSLGGTGPDWEQYF. Looking up the rest from reference TRBV5-1 and TRBJ2-7 gives the full variable domain: KAGVTQTPRYLIKTRGQQVTLSCSPISGHRSVSWYQQTPGQGLQFLFEYFSETQRNKGNFPGRFSGRQFSNSRSEMNVSTLELGDSALYLCASSLGGTGPDWEQYFGPGTRLTVT.

The chain has TRBV7-8 and TRBJ2-7, with TRBD2 matching over 8 bases. The CDR3 has 12 amino acids. CDR1 and CDR2 (germline): SGHVS, FQNEAQ. After removal of 8 bases from V and 5 bases from J, the junction contained 5 bases not matched to a gene. The CDR3: CASRGGQNEQYF. The CDR3 DNA sequence: TGTGCCAGCCGGGGGGGGCAGAACGAGCAGTACTTC.

This clone was found once. Different DNA sequences within this sample yield the same CDR3. V usage is TRBV11-2 and J usage is TRBJ2-3, with TRBD1 matching over 7 bases. With V trimmed by 5 bases and J by 1 base, 3 bases remained unmatched. There are 14 residues in the CDR3. Germline CDR1 and CDR2: SGHAT and FQNNGV. The chain's CDR3 is CASSLDRGTDTQYF. In DNA, the CDR3 is TGTGCCAGCAGCCTCGACAGGGGCACAGATACGCAGTATTTT.

This sequence joins TRBV7-2 and TRBJ2-1, with 8 nucleotides matching TRBD2. From germline, CDR1 is SGHTA and CDR2 FQGNSA. J lost 3 bases, V lost 5 bases, and 6 bases had no gene match. CDR3 length: 15 amino acids. In DNA, the CDR3 is TGTGCCAGCAGCACCCGGAGCGGGGGCTACAATGAGCAGTTCTTC. Amino acids: CASSTRSGGYNEQFF.